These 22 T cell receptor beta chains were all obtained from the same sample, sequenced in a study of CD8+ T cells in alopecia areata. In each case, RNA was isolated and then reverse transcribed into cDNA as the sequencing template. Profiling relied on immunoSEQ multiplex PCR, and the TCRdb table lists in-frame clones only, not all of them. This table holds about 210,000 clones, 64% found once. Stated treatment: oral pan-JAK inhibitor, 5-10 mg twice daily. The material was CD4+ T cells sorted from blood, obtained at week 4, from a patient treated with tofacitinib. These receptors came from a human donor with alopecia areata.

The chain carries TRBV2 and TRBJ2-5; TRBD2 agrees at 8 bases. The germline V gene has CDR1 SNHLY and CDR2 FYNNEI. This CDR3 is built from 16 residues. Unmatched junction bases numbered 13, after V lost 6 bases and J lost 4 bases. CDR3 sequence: CASSGNAGGQGETQYF. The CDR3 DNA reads TGTGCCAGCAGCGGAAACGCGGGGGGCCAGGGAGAGACCCAGTACTTC.

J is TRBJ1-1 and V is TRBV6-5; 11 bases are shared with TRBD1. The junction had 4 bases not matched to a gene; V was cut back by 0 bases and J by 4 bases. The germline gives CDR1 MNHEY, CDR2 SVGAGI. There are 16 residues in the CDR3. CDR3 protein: CASSYSIGTGGTEAFF. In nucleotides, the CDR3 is TGTGCCAGCAGTTACTCGATCGGGACAGGGGGCACTGAAGCTTTCTTT.

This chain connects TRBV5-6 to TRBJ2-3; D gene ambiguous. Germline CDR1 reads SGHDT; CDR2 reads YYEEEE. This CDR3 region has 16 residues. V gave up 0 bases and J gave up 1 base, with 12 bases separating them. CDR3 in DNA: TGTGCCAGCAGCTTGGAGAGTGGATCGGGCACAGATACGCAGTATTTT. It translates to CASSLESGSGTDTQYF.

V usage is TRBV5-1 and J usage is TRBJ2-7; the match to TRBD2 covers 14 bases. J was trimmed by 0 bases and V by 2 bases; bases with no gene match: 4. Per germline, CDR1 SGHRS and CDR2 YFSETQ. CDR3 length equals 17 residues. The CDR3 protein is CASSFGLAGGISYEQYF. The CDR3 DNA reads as TGCGCCAGCAGCTTCGGACTAGCGGGGGGAATCTCCTACGAGCAGTACTTC.

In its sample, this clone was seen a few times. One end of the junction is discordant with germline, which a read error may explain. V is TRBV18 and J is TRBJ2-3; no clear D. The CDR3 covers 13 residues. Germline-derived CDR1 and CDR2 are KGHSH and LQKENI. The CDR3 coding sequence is TGTGCCAGCTCTCCACACAGAGCAGATACGCAGTATTTT. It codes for CASSPHRADTQYF.

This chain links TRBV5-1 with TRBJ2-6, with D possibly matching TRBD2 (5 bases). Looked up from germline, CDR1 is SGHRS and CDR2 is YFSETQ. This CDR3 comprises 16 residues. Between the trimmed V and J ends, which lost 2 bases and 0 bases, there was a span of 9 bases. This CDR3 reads CASSFDGLSGANVLTF. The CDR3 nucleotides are TGCGCCAGCAGCTTCGACGGACTCTCTGGGGCCAACGTCCTGACTTTC.

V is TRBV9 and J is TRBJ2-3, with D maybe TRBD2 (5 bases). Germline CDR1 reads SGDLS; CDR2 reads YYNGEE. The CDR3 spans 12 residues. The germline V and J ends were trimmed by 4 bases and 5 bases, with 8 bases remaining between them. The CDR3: CASSQRGDTQYF. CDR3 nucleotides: TGTGCCAGCAGCCAACGGGGAGATACGCAGTATTTT.

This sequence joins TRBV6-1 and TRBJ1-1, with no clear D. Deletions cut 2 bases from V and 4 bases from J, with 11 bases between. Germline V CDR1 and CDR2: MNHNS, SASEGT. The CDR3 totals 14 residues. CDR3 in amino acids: CASSENGLGTEAFF. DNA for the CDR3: TGTGCCAGCAGTGAAAACGGGTTAGGCACTGAAGCTTTCTTT.

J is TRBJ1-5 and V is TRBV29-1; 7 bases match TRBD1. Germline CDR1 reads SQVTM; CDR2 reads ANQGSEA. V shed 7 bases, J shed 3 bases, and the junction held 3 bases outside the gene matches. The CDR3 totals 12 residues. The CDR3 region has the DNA TGCAGCGCAGGGGGGGACAATCAGCCCCAGCATTTT. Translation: CSAGGDNQPQHF.

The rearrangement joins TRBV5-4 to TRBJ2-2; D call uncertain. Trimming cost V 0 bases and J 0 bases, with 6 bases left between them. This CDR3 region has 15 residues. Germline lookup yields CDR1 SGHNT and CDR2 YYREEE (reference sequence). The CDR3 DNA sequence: TGTGCCAGCAGCTTGGGGCAGTCGAACACCGGGGAGCTGTTTTTT. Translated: CASSLGQSNTGELFF.

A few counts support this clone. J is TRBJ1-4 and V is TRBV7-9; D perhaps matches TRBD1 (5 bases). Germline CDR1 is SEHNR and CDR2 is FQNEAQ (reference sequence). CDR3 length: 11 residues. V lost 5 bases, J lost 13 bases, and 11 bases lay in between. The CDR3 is CASSAQGGLFF. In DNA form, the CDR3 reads TGTGCCAGCAGCGCCCAGGGTGGACTGTTTTTT. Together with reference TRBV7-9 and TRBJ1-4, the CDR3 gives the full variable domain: DTGVSQNPRHKITKRGQNVTFRCDPISEHNRLYWYRQTLGQGPEFLTYFQNEAQLEKSRLLSDRFSAERPKGSFSTLEIQRTEQGDSAMYLCASSAQGGLFFGSGTQLSVL.

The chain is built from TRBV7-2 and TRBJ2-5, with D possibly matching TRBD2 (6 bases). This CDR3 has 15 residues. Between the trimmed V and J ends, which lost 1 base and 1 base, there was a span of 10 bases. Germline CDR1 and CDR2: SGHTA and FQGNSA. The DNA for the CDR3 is TGTGCCAGCAGCTTAGTTGGGGGGAGCCAAGAGACCCAGTACTTC. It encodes CASSLVGGSQETQYF.

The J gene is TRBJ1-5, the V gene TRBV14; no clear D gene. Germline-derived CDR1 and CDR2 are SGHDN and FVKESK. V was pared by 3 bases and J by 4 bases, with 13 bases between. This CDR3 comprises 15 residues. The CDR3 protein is CASSHPISGNQPQHF. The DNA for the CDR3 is TGTGCCAGCAGCCACCCTATCTCGGGAAATCAGCCCCAGCATTTT.

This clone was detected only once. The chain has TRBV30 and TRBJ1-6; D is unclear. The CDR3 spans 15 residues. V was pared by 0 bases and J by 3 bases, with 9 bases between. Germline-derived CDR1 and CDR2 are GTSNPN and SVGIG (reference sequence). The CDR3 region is CAWSVKDNYNSPLHF. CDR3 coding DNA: TGTGCCTGGAGTGTAAAGGATAACTATAATTCACCCCTCCACTTT. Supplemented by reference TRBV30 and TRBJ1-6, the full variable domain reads SQTIHQWPATLVQPVGSPLSLECTVEGTSNPNLYWYRQAAGRGLQLLFYSVGIGQISSEVPQNLSASRPQDRQFILSSKKLLLSDSGFYLCAWSVKDNYNSPLHFGNGTRLTVT.

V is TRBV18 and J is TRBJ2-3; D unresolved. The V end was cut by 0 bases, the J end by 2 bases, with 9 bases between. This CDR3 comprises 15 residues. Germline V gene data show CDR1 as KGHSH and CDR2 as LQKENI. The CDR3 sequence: CASSPPVRVTDTQYF. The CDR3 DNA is TGTGCCAGCTCACCACCGGTCAGAGTCACAGATACGCAGTATTTT.

The CDR3 DNA reads as TGTGCCAGCAGCCCCCGGGGAAGGACCGTGAACACTGAAGCTTTCTTT. It specifies CASSPRGRTVNTEAFF. This rearrangement joins TRBV9 to TRBJ1-1; D is ambiguous. V lost 4 bases and J 0 bases, leaving 16 bases between the germline ends. Per germline, CDR1 SGDLS and CDR2 YYNGEE. The CDR3 runs 16 residues.

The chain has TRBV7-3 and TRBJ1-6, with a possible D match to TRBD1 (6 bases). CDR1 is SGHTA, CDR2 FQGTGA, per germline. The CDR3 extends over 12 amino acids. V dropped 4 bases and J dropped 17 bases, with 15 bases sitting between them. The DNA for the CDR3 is TGTGCCAGCAGCTCCACGGGGGGCACCTTCCACTTT. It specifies CASSSTGGTFHF.

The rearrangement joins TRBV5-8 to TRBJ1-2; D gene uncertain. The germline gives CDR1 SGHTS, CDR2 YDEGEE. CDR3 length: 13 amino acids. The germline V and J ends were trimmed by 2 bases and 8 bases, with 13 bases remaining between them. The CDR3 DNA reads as TGTGCCAGCAGCTTTCAGGCATATAGAGGCTACACCTTC. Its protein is CASSFQAYRGYTF.

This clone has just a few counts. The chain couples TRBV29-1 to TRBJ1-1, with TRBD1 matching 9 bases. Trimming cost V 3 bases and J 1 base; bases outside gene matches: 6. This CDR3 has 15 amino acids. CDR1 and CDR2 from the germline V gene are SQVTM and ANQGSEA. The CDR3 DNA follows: TGCAGCGTTGAGGGACCGACAGGGGGGAACACTGAAGCTTTCTTT. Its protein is CSVEGPTGGNTEAFF. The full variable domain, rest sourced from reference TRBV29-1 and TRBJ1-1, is SAVISQKPSRDICQRGTSLTIQCQVDSQVTMMFWYRQQPGQSLTLIATANQGSEATYESGFVIDKFPISRPNLTFSTLTVSNMSPEDSSIYLCSVEGPTGGNTEAFFGQGTRLTVV.

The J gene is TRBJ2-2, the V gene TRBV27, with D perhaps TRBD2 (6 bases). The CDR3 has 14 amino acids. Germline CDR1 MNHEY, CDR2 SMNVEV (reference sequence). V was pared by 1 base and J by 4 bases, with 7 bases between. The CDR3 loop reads CASSLFGGTGELFF. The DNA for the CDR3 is TGTGCCAGCAGTTTATTCGGGGGCACCGGGGAGCTGTTTTTT.

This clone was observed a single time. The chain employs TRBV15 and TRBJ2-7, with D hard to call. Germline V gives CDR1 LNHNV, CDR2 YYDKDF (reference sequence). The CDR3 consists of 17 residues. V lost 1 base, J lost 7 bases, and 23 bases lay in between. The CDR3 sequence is CATSRARMPSSESEQYF. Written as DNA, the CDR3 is TGTGCCACCAGCAGAGCCAGGATGCCTTCATCAGAGAGTGAGCAGTACTTC.

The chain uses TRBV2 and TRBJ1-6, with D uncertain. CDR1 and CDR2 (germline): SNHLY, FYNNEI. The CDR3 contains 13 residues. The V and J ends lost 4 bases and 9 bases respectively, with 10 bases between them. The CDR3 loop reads CASSVIRGSPLHF. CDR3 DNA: TGTGCCAGCAGTGTCATCCGGGGTTCACCCCTCCACTTT.